This TCR beta chain was sequenced during a study of CD8 T cells in Susac syndrome (dated by TCRdb to between 2019 and 2020). About the study as a whole: Repertoire sequencing was used to test whether CD8+ T cell activation and differentiation in Susac syndrome was antigen driven. The clonality of the CD8+ T cell repertoire was compared across 12 healthy donors, some 14 Susac syndrome patients and under 18 multiple sclerosis patients.

General conclusions and limits of the study: The study acknowledged that relatively few individuals were included in the TCR sequencing and HLA analysis.

Turning to this clonotype: Its antigen is unknown. No base qualities exist here, and no much larger clone lies one base off it.

RNA was extracted using the RNeasy kit, and roughly 0.5 to 1 microgram was reverse transcribed with random hexamers. The immunoSEQ multiplex PCR assay, which covers 54 Vbeta and 13 Jbeta segments, was used to amplify TCR beta CDR3 regions. Bias from PCR amplification was corrected by using a synthetic template baseline for primer optimization and for computational correction. Under the source paper's analysis protocol: Reads were annotated to V, D and J genes per IMGT and analyzed with immunoSEQ Analyzer, keeping only productive sequences. Clonality was computed as one minus Shannon entropy normalized by log2 of the number of productive unique sequences. For each patient and control, public and private clones were evaluated within the 100 most prevalent clones. Clones were defined as Susac-specific when absent from the healthy and MS cohorts, from approximately 970 published viral clones and from other ImmuneACCESS disease sequences. TCRdb applied fastp at Q25 and MiXCR to the public reads, then kept only in-frame beta chains. Records with the same CDR3 protein are collapsed into one entry carrying the most frequent genes and DNA. The V and J calls were not made by the authors but by TCRdb's processing. The sample has roughly 400,000 distinct CDR3 sequences on record, 85% to 90% of them singletons. The ten largest clones represent about 0.12% of the sample.

For CDR1 and CDR2, the germline V gene lists SGHVS and FQNEAQ. Trimming takes 4 bases off V and 3 bases off J; junction bases not matched to a gene: 9. The CDR3 spans 15 residues, from the cysteine through the phenylalanine. Just CDR3 DNA is preserved here, 45 bases in frame from base 1. Peripheral blood CD8+ and CD4+ T cells from healthy donors, Susac syndrome patients and multiple sclerosis patients were profiled by high-throughput TCR beta sequencing. Multiple sclerosis controls were treatment-naive patients with stable or active relapsing-remitting disease fulfilling revised McDonald criteria. Bulk CD8+ and CD4+ T cells were purified by magnetic negative isolation, while CD8+ TEMRA cells were enriched using FACS. Blood was collected in EDTA tubes and processed within 24 hours, with PBMCs isolated through density gradient centrifugation. PBMCs intended for TCR sequencing were cryopreserved in liquid nitrogen and were subsequently thawed in a 37 degrees C water bath. The sorted or isolated CD4+, CD8+ and CD8+ TEMRA cells had a purity of 90% or higher.

Sequencing was done on a sample of CD8+ T cells from PBMCs. The sequence was obtained from a human donor with multiple sclerosis. The chain is made from TRBV7-8 and TRBJ2-7; 7 of the junction bases match TRBD1. CDR3 sequence: CASSSTGNPGYEQYF. The nucleotide sequence reads as follows: TGTGCCAGCAGCTCGACAGGGAATCCTGGCTACGAGCAGTACTTC. Beyond the CDR3, the reference TRBV7-8 and TRBJ2-7 genes provide the residues; the full variable domain reads: GAGVSQSPRYKVAKRGQDVALRCDPISGHVSLFWYQQALGQGPEFLTYFQNEAQLDKSGLPSDRFFAERPEGSVSTLKIQRTQQEDSAVYLCASSSTGNPGYEQYFGPGTRLTVT.